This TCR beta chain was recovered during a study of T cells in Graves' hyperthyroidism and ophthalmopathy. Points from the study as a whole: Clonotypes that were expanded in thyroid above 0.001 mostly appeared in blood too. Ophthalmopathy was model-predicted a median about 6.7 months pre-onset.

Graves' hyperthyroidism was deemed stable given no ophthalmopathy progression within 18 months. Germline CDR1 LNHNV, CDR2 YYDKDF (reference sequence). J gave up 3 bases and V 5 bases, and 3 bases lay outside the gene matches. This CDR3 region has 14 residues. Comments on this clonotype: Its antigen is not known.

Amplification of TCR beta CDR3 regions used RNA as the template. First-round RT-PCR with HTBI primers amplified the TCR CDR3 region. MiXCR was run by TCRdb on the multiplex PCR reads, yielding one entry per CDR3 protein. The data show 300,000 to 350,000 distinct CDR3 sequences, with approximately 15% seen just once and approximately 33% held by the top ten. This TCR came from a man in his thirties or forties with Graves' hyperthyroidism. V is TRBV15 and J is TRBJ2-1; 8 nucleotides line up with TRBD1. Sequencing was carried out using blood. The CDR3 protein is CATSAGQVYNEQFF. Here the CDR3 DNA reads TGTGCCACCAGCGCGGGACAGGTCTACAATGAGCAGTTCTTC.